This T cell receptor beta chain was obtained from a study of cytomegalovirus exposure and HLA in healthy donors. The V gene lost 5 bases and the J gene lost 4 bases, with 14 bases spanning the gap. The CDR3 has 14 amino acids. Germline-derived CDR1 and CDR2 are SNHLY and FYNNEI. PCR used 60 Vbeta primers and 13 Jbeta primers. TCRdb's table, derived via immunoSEQ multiplex PCR, lists solely in-frame clones and lacks some. The sample has about 130,000 clones, about 80% seen once. The sample holds one count of this clone. Sequencing was performed on PBMCs. The TCR originated in a man aged 25-40 years in good health and CMV-seropositive. The chain couples TRBV2 to TRBJ1-1, with D possibly matching TRBD1 (6 bases). CDR3 region: CASSRNRVGTEAFF. CDR3 coding DNA: TGTGCCAGCAGTCGGAACAGGGTCGGCACTGAAGCTTTCTTT.